Shown below are 4 T cell receptor beta chains from a single sample sequenced in a study of Ad26.COV2.S vaccination and SARS-CoV-2 variants. Treatment: 15 to 20 received Ad26.COV2.S at low or high dose, single or two shots; a few received placebo; per-sample allocation not given. The study sampled participants on day 63 after the first vaccine or placebo injection. The assay was immunoSEQ multiplex PCR, and TCRdb's table has in-frame clones only and misses some. The profile shows about 320,000 clones, around 83% of them singletons. The input for sequencing was peripheral blood, taken in a trial of Ad26.COV2.S vaccine versus placebo. These receptors were collected from a person aged 18-65 years who received the Ad26.COV2.S COVID-19 vaccine or a placebo.

The gene calls are TRBV5-4 and TRBJ2-1; 9 bases fit TRBD2. The CDR3 is 18 amino acids. The V gene's germline CDR1 is SGHNT and CDR2 YYREEE (reference sequence). Unmatched junction bases numbered 18, after V lost 1 base and J lost 10 bases. CDR3 residues: CASSLSSSGEPLKGEQFF. The CDR3 DNA reads TGTGCCAGCAGCTTGAGTTCTAGCGGGGAACCGCTAAAAGGGGAGCAGTTCTTC.

The chain joins TRBV10-3 to TRBJ2-6; 8 bases map to TRBD1. There are 17 residues in the CDR3. The ends lost 6 bases at V and 0 bases at J; junction bases unmatched: 7. The germline V gene has CDR1 ENHRY and CDR2 SYGVKD. The CDR3 here is CAIRSGTGRSGANVLTF. In DNA, the CDR3 is TGTGCCATCAGATCCGGGACAGGACGCTCTGGGGCCAACGTCCTGACTTTC.

The CDR3 here is CASSSTGSTPGAYEQYF. CDR3 nucleotide sequence: TGTGCCAGCAGTTCAACGGGATCGACCCCGGGGGCCTACGAGCAGTACTTC. V gene TRBV27 combines with J gene TRBJ2-7; a weak D match, TRBD2 (6 bases). The CDR3 spans 17 residues. CDR1 is MNHEY, CDR2 SMNVEV, per germline (reference sequence). Trimming removed 4 bases from V and 2 bases from J, with 21 bases in between.

The CDR3 DNA sequence: TGTGCCAGCAGCTTAGCAGGGGTTGAGCAGTTCTTC. Translated, it gives CASSLAGVEQFF. The chain combines TRBV11-2 with TRBJ2-1; D is possibly TRBD1 (6 bases). The CDR3 has 12 residues. V was trimmed by 1 base and J by 9 bases, leaving 7 bases between them. The germline V gene encodes CDR1 SGHAT and CDR2 FQNNGV.